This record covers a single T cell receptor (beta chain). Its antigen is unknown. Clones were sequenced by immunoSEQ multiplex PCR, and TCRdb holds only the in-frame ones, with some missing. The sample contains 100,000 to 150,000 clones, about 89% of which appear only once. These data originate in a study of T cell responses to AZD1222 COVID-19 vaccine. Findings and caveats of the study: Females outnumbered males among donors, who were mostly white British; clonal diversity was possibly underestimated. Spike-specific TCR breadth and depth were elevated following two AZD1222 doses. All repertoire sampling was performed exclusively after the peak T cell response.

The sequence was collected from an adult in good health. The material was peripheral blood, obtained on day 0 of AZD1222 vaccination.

CDR3 in amino acids: CASSHSENIQYF. In DNA form, the CDR3 reads TGTGCCAGCAGCCATTCAGAAAACATTCAGTACTTC. The genes are TRBV3-1 (or the pseudogene TRBV3-2) and TRBJ2-4; D unresolved. This CDR3 spans 12 amino acids. V lost 3 bases and J 5 bases, leaving 5 bases between the germline ends. Germline values: CDR1 LGHDT, CDR2 YNNKEL (reference sequence).